The clone carrying this TCR beta chain was seen a few times. The data belong to a study of blood T cell repertoires in COVID-19. Repertoires were generated with immunoSEQ multiplex PCR, while TCRdb's copy carries only in-frame clones and drops some. Of about 370,000 clones listed, roughly 90% are singletons. The sequence was collected from a woman aged 40-49 years who had been exposed to COVID-19. Sequences were obtained from PBMCs or T cells enriched from blood (not recorded which).

CDR3 residues: CASSLNPIAVSEQYF. Here the CDR3 DNA reads TGCGCCAGCAGCTTGAATCCCATAGCCGTTAGCGAGCAGTACTTC. The gene calls are TRBV5-1 and TRBJ2-7; D not certain. This CDR3 has 15 residues. Germline loops: CDR1 SGHRS, CDR2 YFSETQ. Trimming took 1 base from V and 6 from J, leaving 17 bases between them. Full variable domain (missing parts from reference TRBV5-1 and TRBJ2-7): KAGVTQTPRYLIKTRGQQVTLSCSPISGHRSVSWYQQTPGQGLQFLFEYFSETQRNKGNFPGRFSGRQFSNSRSEMNVSTLELGDSALYLCASSLNPIAVSEQYFGPGTRLTVT.